The rows below give T cell receptor beta chains drawn from one sample of a study of a mutant IDH1 vaccine in newly diagnosed glioma. Clones were sequenced by immunoSEQ multiplex PCR, and TCRdb holds only the in-frame ones, with some missing. The data contain about 98,000 clones, around nine tenths of them seen just once; the ten biggest clones take up 0.56%. Sequenced here: PBMCs, sampled from a glioma patient treated with radiotherapy, temozolomide or both. The origin of the receptors is a woman aged 45-65 years with glioma. Both conserved end residues are part of each CDR3. D genes are given only for firm matches. Clone size, where shown, is once, few, many, or a class for clones that have expanded.

v_call: TRBV11-1; j_call: TRBJ1-1; clone_size: NA; d_call: NA; cdr3_aa: CASSFSGDYTEAFF; cdr3_nt: TGTGCCAGCAGTTTCTCAGGGGACTACACTGAAGCTTTCTTT
v_call: TRBV9; j_call: TRBJ2-1; clone_size: NA; d_call: TRBD2; cdr3_aa: CASSAQLAGVFDEQFF; cdr3_nt: TGTGCCAGCAGCGCCCAACTAGCGGGAGTGTTTGATGAGCAGTTCTTC
v_call: TRBV5-1; j_call: TRBJ2-2; clone_size: few; d_call: NA; cdr3_aa: CASSSRLRERDIGELFF; cdr3_nt: TGCGCCAGCAGCTCCAGGTTAAGGGAGCGGGACATAGGGGAGCTGTTTTTT
v_call: TRBV28; j_call: TRBJ2-4; clone_size: NA; d_call: TRBD1; cdr3_aa: CASSTNRGIDIQYF; cdr3_nt: TGTGCCAGCAGTACTAACAGGGGTATAGACATTCAGTACTTC
v_call: TRBV5-1; j_call: TRBJ1-4; clone_size: once; d_call: TRBD1; cdr3_aa: CASSSQQGAGEKLFF; cdr3_nt: TGCGCCAGCAGCTCTCAACAGGGGGCCGGAGAAAAACTGTTTTTT
v_call: TRBV30; j_call: TRBJ1-5; clone_size: NA; d_call: NA; cdr3_aa: CAFRQSNQPQHF; cdr3_nt: TGTGCCTTTCGACAGAGCAATCAGCCCCAGCATTTT
v_call: TRBV19; j_call: TRBJ2-1; clone_size: once; d_call: NA; cdr3_aa: CASSISGEGKLLYNEQFF; cdr3_nt: TGTGCCAGTAGTATATCGGGCGAGGGGAAACTCCTCTACAATGAGCAGTTCTTC
v_call: TRBV2; j_call: TRBJ2-3; clone_size: NA; d_call: NA; cdr3_aa: CASSALQGWGTDTQYF; cdr3_nt: TGTGCCAGCAGTGCATTACAGGGATGGGGCACAGATACGCAGTATTTT
v_call: TRBV5-4; j_call: TRBJ1-1; clone_size: NA; d_call: NA; cdr3_aa: CASSFATLNTEAFF; cdr3_nt: TGTGCCAGCAGCTTTGCAACTCTGAACACTGAAGCTTTCTTT
v_call: TRBV28; j_call: TRBJ2-7; clone_size: few; d_call: TRBD1; cdr3_aa: CASSLRQGAYEQYF; cdr3_nt: TGTGCCAGCAGTCTACGACAGGGGGCCTACGAGCAGTACTTC
v_call: TRBV4-1; j_call: TRBJ2-3; clone_size: NA; d_call: NA; cdr3_aa: CASSQDPGASTDTQYF; cdr3_nt: TGCGCCAGCAGCCAAGACCCAGGGGCGAGCACAGATACGCAGTATTTT
v_call: TRBV13; j_call: TRBJ2-3; clone_size: NA; d_call: TRBD2; cdr3_aa: CASSSGLARSTDTQYF; cdr3_nt: TGTGCCAGCAGCTCCGGACTAGCGCGAAGCACAGATACGCAGTATTTT
v_call: TRBV5-1; j_call: TRBJ2-5; clone_size: NA; d_call: TRBD2; cdr3_aa: CASSTLVGSGAKTQYF; cdr3_nt: TGCGCCAGCAGCACCCTGGTGGGTAGCGGGGCGAAGACCCAGTACTTC
v_call: TRBV6-1; j_call: TRBJ1-1; clone_size: NA; d_call: TRBD1; cdr3_aa: CASTRDSEAFF; cdr3_nt: TGTGCCAGCACCAGGGACAGCGAAGCTTTCTTT
v_call: TRBV10-3; j_call: TRBJ2-1; clone_size: NA; d_call: TRBD1; cdr3_aa: CAINGAGQGDEQFF; cdr3_nt: TGTGCCATCAACGGTGCGGGACAGGGTGATGAGCAGTTCTTC
v_call: TRBV18; j_call: TRBJ1-1; clone_size: once; d_call: NA; cdr3_aa: CASSPPGADEAFF; cdr3_nt: TGTGCCAGCTCACCACCGGGAGCAGATGAAGCTTTCTTT
v_call: TRBV6-5; j_call: TRBJ2-2; clone_size: NA; d_call: NA; cdr3_aa: CASSYSLNTGELFF; cdr3_nt: TGTGCCAGCAGTTACTCGCTGAACACCGGGGAGCTGTTTTTT
v_call: TRBV11-2; j_call: TRBJ2-7; clone_size: NA; d_call: TRBD1; cdr3_aa: CASRTRAPGQPYEQYF; cdr3_nt: TGTGCCAGCAGAACAAGGGCACCGGGACAGCCATACGAGCAGTACTTC
v_call: TRBV27; j_call: TRBJ2-1; clone_size: NA; d_call: TRBD2; cdr3_aa: CASSPGTSGRSSYNEQFF; cdr3_nt: TGTGCCAGCAGTCCAGGGACTAGCGGGAGGTCCTCCTACAATGAGCAGTTCTTC
v_call: TRBV28; j_call: TRBJ2-5; clone_size: NA; d_call: NA; cdr3_aa: CASSLDEKTQYF; cdr3_nt: TGTGCCAGCAGTTTAGATGAAAAGACCCAGTACTTC
v_call: TRBV7-3; j_call: TRBJ2-1; clone_size: NA; d_call: NA; cdr3_aa: CASSLGVDNEQFF; cdr3_nt: TGTGCCAGCAGCTTAGGAGTAGACAATGAGCAGTTCTTC
v_call: TRBV5-1; j_call: TRBJ1-1; clone_size: NA; d_call: TRBD1; cdr3_aa: CASSFSPPGQGSEAFF; cdr3_nt: TGCGCCAGCAGCTTCTCTCCCCCGGGACAGGGCTCTGAAGCTTTCTTT